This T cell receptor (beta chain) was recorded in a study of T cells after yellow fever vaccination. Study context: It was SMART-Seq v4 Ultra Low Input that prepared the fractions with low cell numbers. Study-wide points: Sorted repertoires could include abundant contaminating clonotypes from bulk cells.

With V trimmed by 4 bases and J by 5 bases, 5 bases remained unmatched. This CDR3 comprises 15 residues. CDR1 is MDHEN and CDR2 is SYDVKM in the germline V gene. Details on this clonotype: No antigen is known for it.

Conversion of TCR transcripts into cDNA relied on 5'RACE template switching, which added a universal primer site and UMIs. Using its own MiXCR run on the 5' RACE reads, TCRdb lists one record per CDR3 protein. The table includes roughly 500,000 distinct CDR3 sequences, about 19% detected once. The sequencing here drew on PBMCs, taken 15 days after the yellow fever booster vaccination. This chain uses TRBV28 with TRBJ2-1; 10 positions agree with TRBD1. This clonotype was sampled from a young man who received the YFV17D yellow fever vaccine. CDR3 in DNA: TGTGCCAGCAGTTATCGGGACAGGGGAAACAATGAGCAGTTCTTC. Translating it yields CASSYRDRGNNEQFF.